Listed below are T cell receptor beta chains from one sample, sequenced in a study of T cells in Graves' hyperthyroidism and ophthalmopathy. In TCRdb, the multiplex PCR reads were re-called with MiXCR into one record per CDR3 protein. The sample carries some 700,000 distinct CDR3 sequences, around 16% recorded once. Sequenced material: blood. The receptors come from a man aged 45-65 years with Graves' hyperthyroidism. Each CDR3 is given with its conserved first and last residue. The order of the fields is V gene, J gene, clone size, D gene, CDR3 DNA, CDR3 protein. D genes are given only for firm matches. Clone sizes are given selectively: once, few, many, or a class where the clone is expanded.

V gene: TRBV12-3/TRBV12-4; J gene: TRBJ2-7; clone size: -; D gene: -; CDR3 DNA: TGTGCCAGCGGCGACGGAGGCGAGCAGTACTTC; CDR3 protein: CASGDGGEQYF
V gene: TRBV9; J gene: TRBJ2-3; clone size: once; D gene: -; CDR3 DNA: TGTGCCAGCAGCGTGAGGGACGCAGATACGCAGTATTTT; CDR3 protein: CASSVRDADTQYF
V gene: TRBV6-1; J gene: TRBJ2-1; clone size: few; D gene: TRBD2; CDR3 DNA: TGTGCCAGCACCCAGTGGGGGGGGATTGCGGATGAGCAGTTCTTC; CDR3 protein: CASTQWGGIADEQFF
V gene: TRBV12-3/TRBV12-4; J gene: TRBJ2-7; clone size: many; D gene: -; CDR3 DNA: TGTGCCAGCAGTTTAGGCGGGGCCCGCAACTACGAGCAGTACTTC; CDR3 protein: CASSLGGARNYEQYF
V gene: TRBV6-1; J gene: TRBJ1-6; clone size: -; D gene: -; CDR3 DNA: TGTGACAGCAGTGTGATGCCCCATCGGGATTCACCCCTCCACTTT; CDR3 protein: CDSSVMPHRDSPLHF
V gene: TRBV30; J gene: TRBJ1-1; clone size: many; D gene: -; CDR3 DNA: TGTGCGATTGTTGGGGGTTCGGGTCCTGAAGCTTTCTTT; CDR3 protein: CAIVGGSGPEAFF
V gene: TRBV6-9; J gene: TRBJ1-2; clone size: -; D gene: TRBD1; CDR3 DNA: TGTGCCAGCAGTTTGGGGATGGGACAGCTTAACTATGGCTACACCTTC; CDR3 protein: CASSLGMGQLNYGYTF
V gene: TRBV30; J gene: TRBJ2-7; clone size: -; D gene: TRBD1; CDR3 DNA: TGTGCCTGGAGCCCACCCCCCGGGACAGGGGCCGACGAGCAGTACTTC; CDR3 protein: CAWSPPPGTGADEQYF
V gene: TRBV10-3; J gene: TRBJ1-3; clone size: few; D gene: -; CDR3 DNA: TGTGCCATCAGTGAGTCGCGGACAACAGGAAACACCATATATTTT; CDR3 protein: CAISESRTTGNTIYF
V gene: TRBV4-1; J gene: TRBJ1-2; clone size: few; D gene: -; CDR3 DNA: TGCGCCAGCAGCCAAGGGGTTCGTAAGGGGGTCTATGGCTACACCTTC; CDR3 protein: CASSQGVRKGVYGYTF
V gene: TRBV28; J gene: TRBJ2-7; clone size: -; D gene: -; CDR3 DNA: TGTGCCAGCAGTTCCCAGGCCGGGGGCTTTTACGAGCAGTACTTC; CDR3 protein: CASSSQAGGFYEQYF
V gene: TRBV24-1; J gene: TRBJ2-2; clone size: -; D gene: -; CDR3 DNA: TGTGCCACCAGTGTACTAGGGAACACCGGGGAGCTGTTTTTT; CDR3 protein: CATSVLGNTGELFF
V gene: TRBV11-2; J gene: TRBJ2-5; clone size: many; D gene: -; CDR3 DNA: TGTGCCAGCAGCTACAGCCGGAGGAGGTCGGAGACCCAGTACTTC; CDR3 protein: CASSYSRRRSETQYF
V gene: TRBV28; J gene: TRBJ1-1; clone size: many; D gene: TRBD1; CDR3 DNA: TGTGCCAGCAGTCACAGGGGGGTGAGGAACACTGAAGCTTTCTTT; CDR3 protein: CASSHRGVRNTEAFF
V gene: TRBV27; J gene: TRBJ2-5; clone size: -; D gene: TRBD2; CDR3 DNA: TGTGCCAGCAGTTTATCGCAGGCGGGGGGAGGCCGTCTGTACTTC; CDR3 protein: CASSLSQAGGGRLYF
V gene: TRBV28; J gene: TRBJ2-3; clone size: many; D gene: TRBD2; CDR3 DNA: TGTGCCAGCAGCTCTTTTGGAGCGGGAGCAGATACGCAGTATTTT; CDR3 protein: CASSSFGAGADTQYF
V gene: TRBV29-1; J gene: TRBJ2-1; clone size: few; D gene: TRBD2; CDR3 DNA: TGCAGCGTGTATGGGCTAGCGGGAAATCTTGAGCAGTTCTTC; CDR3 protein: CSVYGLAGNLEQFF
V gene: TRBV2; J gene: TRBJ1-3; clone size: -; D gene: -; CDR3 DNA: TGTGCCAGCAGTGAAGCGCTTCCGGGATTTTCCGGAAACACCATATATTTT; CDR3 protein: CASSEALPGFSGNTIYF
V gene: TRBV11-2; J gene: TRBJ2-3; clone size: -; D gene: TRBD2; CDR3 DNA: TGTGCCAGCAGCTTAATGGGACTAGCGGGACAGTCTAGCACAGATACGCAGTATTTT; CDR3 protein: CASSLMGLAGQSSTDTQYF
V gene: TRBV7-8; J gene: TRBJ2-7; clone size: once; D gene: TRBD1; CDR3 DNA: TGTGCCAGCAGCTCGACAGGGGGCCGACCGGGGCAGTACTTC; CDR3 protein: CASSSTGGRPGQYF
V gene: TRBV6-1; J gene: TRBJ2-7; clone size: few; D gene: TRBD2; CDR3 DNA: TGTGCCAGCAGTGTCGGGACTAGCGACTCCTACGAGCAGTACTTC; CDR3 protein: CASSVGTSDSYEQYF
V gene: TRBV20-1; J gene: TRBJ1-5; clone size: many; D gene: -; CDR3 DNA: TGCAGTGCTACGGGGGGATATTATAGCAATCAGCCCCAGCATTTT; CDR3 protein: CSATGGYYSNQPQHF
V gene: TRBV29-1; J gene: TRBJ1-1; clone size: -; D gene: TRBD1; CDR3 DNA: TGCAGCGTTGATCATAGACAGGGGCTAAGGACTGAAGCTTTCTTT; CDR3 protein: CSVDHRQGLRTEAFF
V gene: TRBV4-1; J gene: TRBJ1-2; clone size: -; D gene: -; CDR3 DNA: TGCGCCAGCAGCCAATCCTCCGGGACCGTACCTAACTATGGCTACACCTTC; CDR3 protein: CASSQSSGTVPNYGYTF
V gene: TRBV11-3; J gene: TRBJ2-1; clone size: -; D gene: -; CDR3 DNA: TGTGCCAGCAGCTTAGAAGCATGGGGCGTCGCGGGTGAGCAGTTCTTC; CDR3 protein: CASSLEAWGVAGEQFF
V gene: TRBV12-3/TRBV12-4; J gene: TRBJ1-5; clone size: -; D gene: TRBD1; CDR3 DNA: TGTGCCAGCAGTATGCGACAGGGCAGACATCAGCCCCAGCATTTT; CDR3 protein: CASSMRQGRHQPQHF
V gene: TRBV7-9; J gene: TRBJ1-2; clone size: -; D gene: -; CDR3 DNA: TGTGCCAGCAGCCTACACAAGTGGAAGTATGGCTACACCTTC; CDR3 protein: CASSLHKWKYGYTF
V gene: TRBV6-1; J gene: TRBJ1-1; clone size: -; D gene: -; CDR3 DNA: TGTGCCAGCAGGGAGACGGGGACTGAAGCTTTCTTT; CDR3 protein: CASRETGTEAFF
V gene: TRBV3-1; J gene: TRBJ1-3; clone size: -; D gene: -; CDR3 DNA: TGTGCCAGCAGCTTTCGACAGAGCTCTGGAAACACCATATATTTT; CDR3 protein: CASSFRQSSGNTIYF
V gene: TRBV28; J gene: TRBJ1-5; clone size: -; D gene: -; CDR3 DNA: TGTGCCAGCAGTTTATTCTCAGGGGGCAATCAGCCCCAGCATTTT; CDR3 protein: CASSLFSGGNQPQHF
V gene: TRBV2; J gene: TRBJ1-3; clone size: many; D gene: -; CDR3 DNA: TGTGCCAGCCGTGGGGGTCAACCTGGAAACACCATATATTTT; CDR3 protein: CASRGGQPGNTIYF
V gene: TRBV12-3/TRBV12-4; J gene: TRBJ2-7; clone size: many; D gene: TRBD2; CDR3 DNA: TGTGCCAGCAGTTTTTTGCTCGCGGGAGGTTTATACGAGCAGTACTTC; CDR3 protein: CASSFLLAGGLYEQYF
V gene: TRBV5-6; J gene: TRBJ1-2; clone size: many; D gene: -; CDR3 DNA: TGTGCCAGCAGCTTGGTAGGCAGGGAGGCTTATGGCTACACCTTC; CDR3 protein: CASSLVGREAYGYTF
V gene: TRBV10-2; J gene: TRBJ2-2; clone size: -; D gene: TRBD1; CDR3 DNA: TGCGCCAGCAGTCATGGGGGACAGGGGGCAGCCGGGGAGCTGTTTTTT; CDR3 protein: CASSHGGQGAAGELFF
V gene: TRBV28; J gene: TRBJ2-7; clone size: many; D gene: TRBD1; CDR3 DNA: TGTGCCAGCAGGTCAGGGGGCCCCCTTTCCTACGAGCAGTACTTC; CDR3 protein: CASRSGGPLSYEQYF
V gene: TRBV19; J gene: TRBJ1-5; clone size: few; D gene: TRBD1; CDR3 DNA: TGTGCCAGTAAAGCCAGGGGGCTAAATCAGCCCCAGCATTTT; CDR3 protein: CASKARGLNQPQHF
V gene: TRBV28; J gene: TRBJ1-1; clone size: many; D gene: TRBD1; CDR3 DNA: TGTGCCAGCACGGGACAGTTTTTTTCTGAAGCTTTCTTT; CDR3 protein: CASTGQFFSEAFF
V gene: TRBV20-1; J gene: TRBJ2-1; clone size: many; D gene: TRBD2; CDR3 DNA: TGCAGTGCTATGGGGACTAGCGGGATTAGAGAGCAGTTCTTC; CDR3 protein: CSAMGTSGIREQFF
V gene: TRBV5-5; J gene: TRBJ2-1; clone size: -; D gene: TRBD2; CDR3 DNA: TGTGCCAGCAGCTTTCTAGCGGGAGGGACTGATTTATACAATGAGCAGTTCTTC; CDR3 protein: CASSFLAGGTDLYNEQFF
V gene: TRBV9; J gene: TRBJ1-4; clone size: -; D gene: -; CDR3 DNA: TGTGCCAGCTCCCCCACGAATAATGAAAAACTGTTTTTT; CDR3 protein: CASSPTNNEKLFF
V gene: TRBV3-1; J gene: TRBJ1-1; clone size: many; D gene: -; CDR3 DNA: TGTGCCAGCAGCCAAGCCACGGTGAACACTGAAGCTTTCTTT; CDR3 protein: CASSQATVNTEAFF